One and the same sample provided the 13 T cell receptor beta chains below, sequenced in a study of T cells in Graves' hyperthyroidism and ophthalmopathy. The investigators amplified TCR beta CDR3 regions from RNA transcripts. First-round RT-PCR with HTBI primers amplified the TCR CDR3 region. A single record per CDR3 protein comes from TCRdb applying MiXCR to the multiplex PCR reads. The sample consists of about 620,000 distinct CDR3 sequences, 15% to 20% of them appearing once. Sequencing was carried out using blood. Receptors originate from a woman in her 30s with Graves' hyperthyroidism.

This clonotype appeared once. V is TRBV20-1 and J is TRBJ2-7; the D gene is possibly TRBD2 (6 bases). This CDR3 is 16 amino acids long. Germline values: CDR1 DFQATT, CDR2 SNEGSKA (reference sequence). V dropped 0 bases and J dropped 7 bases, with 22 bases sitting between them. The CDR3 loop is CSARDLEGRLIGEQYF. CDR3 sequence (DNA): TGCAGTGCTAGAGACTTGGAGGGACGGCTAATAGGGGAGCAGTACTTC.

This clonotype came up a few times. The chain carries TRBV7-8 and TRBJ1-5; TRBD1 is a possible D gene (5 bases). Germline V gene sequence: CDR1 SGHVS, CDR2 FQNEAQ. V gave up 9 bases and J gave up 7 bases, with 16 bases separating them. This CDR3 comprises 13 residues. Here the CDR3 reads CASSLRAQQPQHF. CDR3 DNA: TGTGCCAGTTCCCTCAGGGCACAGCAGCCCCAGCATTTT.

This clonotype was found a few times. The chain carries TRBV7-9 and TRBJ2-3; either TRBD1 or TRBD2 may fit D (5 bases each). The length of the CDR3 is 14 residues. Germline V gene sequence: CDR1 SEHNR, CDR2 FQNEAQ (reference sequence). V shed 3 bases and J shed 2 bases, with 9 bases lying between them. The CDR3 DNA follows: TGTGCCAGCAGCTTTTCGGGACCCACAGATACGCAGTATTTT. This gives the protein CASSFSGPTDTQYF.

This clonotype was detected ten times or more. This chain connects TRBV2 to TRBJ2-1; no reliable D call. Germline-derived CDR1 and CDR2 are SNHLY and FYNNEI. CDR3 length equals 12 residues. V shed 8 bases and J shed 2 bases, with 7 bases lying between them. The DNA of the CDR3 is TGTGCCAGCTCGGACGCCTACAATGAGCAGTTCTTC. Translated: CASSDAYNEQFF.

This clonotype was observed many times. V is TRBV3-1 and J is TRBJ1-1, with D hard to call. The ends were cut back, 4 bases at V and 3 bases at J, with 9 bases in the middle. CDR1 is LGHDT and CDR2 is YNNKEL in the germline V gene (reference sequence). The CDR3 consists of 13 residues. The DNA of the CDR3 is TGTGCCAGCAGCCGCCGGAGGGACACTGAAGCTTTCTTT. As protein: CASSRRRDTEAFF.

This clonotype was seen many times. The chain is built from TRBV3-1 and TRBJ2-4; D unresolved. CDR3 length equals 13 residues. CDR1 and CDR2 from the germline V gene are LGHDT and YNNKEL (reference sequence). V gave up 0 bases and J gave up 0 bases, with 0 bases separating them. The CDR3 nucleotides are TGTGCCAGCAGCCAAGAAGCCAAAAACATTCAGTACTTC. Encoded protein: CASSQEAKNIQYF.

CDR3 sequence reads: CASSLRSGTSYNEQFF. CDR3 DNA sequence: TGCGCCAGCAGCTTGAGGTCCGGGACCTCCTACAATGAGCAGTTCTTC. The chain combines TRBV5-1 with TRBJ2-1; the D gene could be TRBD1 or TRBD2 (5 bases each). The CDR3 has 16 amino acids. Germline V gene data show CDR1 as SGHRS and CDR2 as YFSETQ. V was cut by 1 base and J by 0 bases, with 11 bases left in between.

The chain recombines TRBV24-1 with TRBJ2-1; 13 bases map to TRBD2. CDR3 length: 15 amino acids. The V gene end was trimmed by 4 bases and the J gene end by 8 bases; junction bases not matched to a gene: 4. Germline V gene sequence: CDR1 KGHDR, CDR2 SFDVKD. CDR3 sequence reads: CATSDGTSGNDEQFF. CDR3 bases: TGTGCCACCAGTGACGGGACTAGCGGGAACGATGAGCAGTTCTTC.

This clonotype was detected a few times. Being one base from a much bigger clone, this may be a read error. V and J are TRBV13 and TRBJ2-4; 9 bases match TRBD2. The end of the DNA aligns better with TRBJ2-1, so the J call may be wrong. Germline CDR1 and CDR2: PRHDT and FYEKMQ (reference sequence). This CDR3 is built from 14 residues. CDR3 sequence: CASSQGLAKNIQFF. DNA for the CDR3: TGTGCCAGCAGCCAGGGACTAGCCAAAAACATTCAGTTCTTC.

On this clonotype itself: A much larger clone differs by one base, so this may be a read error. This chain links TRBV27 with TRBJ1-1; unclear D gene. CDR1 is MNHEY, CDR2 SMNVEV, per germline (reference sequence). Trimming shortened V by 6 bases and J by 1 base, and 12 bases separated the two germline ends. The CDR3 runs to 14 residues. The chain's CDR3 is CASRLGRANTEAFF. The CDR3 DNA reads TGTGCCAGCAGGCTAGGACGGGCGAACACTGAAGCTTTCTTT.

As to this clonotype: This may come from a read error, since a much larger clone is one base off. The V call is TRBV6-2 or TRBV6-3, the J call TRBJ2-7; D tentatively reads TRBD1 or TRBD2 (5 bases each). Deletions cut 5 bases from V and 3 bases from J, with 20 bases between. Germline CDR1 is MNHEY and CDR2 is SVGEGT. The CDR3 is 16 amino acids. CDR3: CASSPRVHGARYEQYF. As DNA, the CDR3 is TGTGCCAGCAGTCCGAGAGTACACGGGGCGCGCTACGAGCAGTACTTC.

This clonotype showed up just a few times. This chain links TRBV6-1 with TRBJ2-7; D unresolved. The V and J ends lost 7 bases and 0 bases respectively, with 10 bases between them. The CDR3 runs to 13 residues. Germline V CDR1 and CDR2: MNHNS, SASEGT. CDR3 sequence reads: CASKVADSYEQYF. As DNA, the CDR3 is TGTGCCAGCAAGGTCGCAGACTCCTACGAGCAGTACTTC.

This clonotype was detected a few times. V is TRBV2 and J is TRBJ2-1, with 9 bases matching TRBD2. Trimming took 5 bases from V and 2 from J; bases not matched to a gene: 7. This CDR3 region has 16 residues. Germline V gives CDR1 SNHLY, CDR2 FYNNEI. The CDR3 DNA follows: TGTGCCAGCAGTCACGCATCTAGCGGGACCTACAATGAGCAGTTCTTC. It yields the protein CASSHASSGTYNEQFF.